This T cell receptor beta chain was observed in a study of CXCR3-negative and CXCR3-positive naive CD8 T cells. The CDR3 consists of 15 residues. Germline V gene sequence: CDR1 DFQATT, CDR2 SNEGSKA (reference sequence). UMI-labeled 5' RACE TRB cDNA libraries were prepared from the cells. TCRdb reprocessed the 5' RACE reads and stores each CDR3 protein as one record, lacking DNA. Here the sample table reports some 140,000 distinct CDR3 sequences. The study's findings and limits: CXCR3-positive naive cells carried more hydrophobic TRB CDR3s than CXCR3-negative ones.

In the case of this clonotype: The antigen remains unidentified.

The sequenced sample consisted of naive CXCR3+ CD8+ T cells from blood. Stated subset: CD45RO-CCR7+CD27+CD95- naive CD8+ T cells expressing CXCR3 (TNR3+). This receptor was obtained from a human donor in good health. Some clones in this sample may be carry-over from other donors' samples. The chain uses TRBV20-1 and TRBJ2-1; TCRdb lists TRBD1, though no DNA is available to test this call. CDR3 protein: CSAKDRDRLYNEQFF.